This T cell receptor beta chain emerged from a study of T cell clonality in common variable immunodeficiency (dated by TCRdb to 2015 to 2017). Summary of the overall study and its limitations: The authors noted that sequencing repertoires of T cell subpopulations would be needed to clarify what caused the increased clonality in CVID. Increased TCRbeta clonality was found in CVID subjects compared with healthy controls (t-test p = 0.018), with the increase being most characteristic of about a third of subjects. Healthy controls shared more TCRbeta clones with each other than CVID subjects shared among themselves (p < 0.0001). Despite equal DNA input, controls averaged roughly 80,000 unique sequences per sample versus about 31,547 in CVID samples. Correlations of repertoire features with clinical complications were constrained by heterogeneity among patients within the CVID cohort. Fewer deletions and N-nucleotide insertions were reportedly observed in CVID TCRbeta sequences, and highly modified clones with 13 or more V deletions were reportedly absent from CVID TCRbeta sequences.

Trimmed from V: 5 bases; trimmed from J: 3 bases; junction bases lacking a gene match: 9. There are 15 amino acids in the CDR3, from cysteine to phenylalanine inclusive. Only the CDR3 bases that were read are kept: 36 of them, in frame from base 1. Sequences DFQATT (CDR1) and SNEGSKA (CDR2) are obtained from the germline V gene (reference sequence). For sequencing input, CVID and control samples contributed equivalent amounts of genomic DNA. For every sample, a 60 bp segment covering the rearranged TCRbeta CDR3 region was amplified and then sequenced. The immunoSEQ assay, a bias-corrected multiplex PCR combined with high-throughput sequencing, was used to amplify TCRbeta. Turning to the authors' computational methods: Each unique nucleotide sequence was treated as a clone and annotated with V, D and J genes, copy number and frequency. Sequences were labeled productive if in frame, and non-productive if out of frame or containing stop codons. Clonality was calculated from Shannon's entropy as previously described. Mean CDR3 Kyte-Doolittle hydropathy was derived from the predicted amino acid sequences of productive clones. Scaled V gene usage was hierarchically clustered using Manhattan distance and complete linkage with the R hclust function. Clone sharing by CDR3 amino acid sequence was assessed by resampling 12 repertoires per group over 100 rounds. The repertoires were screened for approximately 72 published EBV-specific TCRbeta sequences and 200 to 250 published CMV-specific TCRbeta sequences. Analysis left out two CVID samples that produced under 10,000 sequences, so 40 to 45 CVID repertoires remained. This is the immuneACCESS table as TCRdb keeps it, with only in-frame sequences that have V and J called. A part of the clones is gone; compared with another copy, unresolved V genes explain less than half, and the rest is unexplained. V, J and clone size were drawn from that table, and D and trimming were deduced from the DNA. This sample was tabulated with about 31,000 clones, among which there are no singletons. The top ten clonotypes cover approximately 7% of the sample.

This clone has ten or more counts. Its cognate antigen has yet to be identified. The read halts 3 residues ahead of the CDR3 end, with the missing end drawn from the germline J gene. Standard criteria were used to diagnose CVID, namely serum IgG, IgA and/or IgM reduced below the normal range together with specific antibody deficiency. There were 40 to 45 subjects in the CVID group (about 29 male and around 15 female), ranging in age from roughly 9 to 65 years, with a mean age of around 44. Most CVID patients and most healthy controls were of Caucasian heritage. Replacement immunoglobulin therapy had been administered to all CVID subjects for at least one year at the time of study participation. At the time of blood collection, no CVID subject was ill or was being treated with immunomodulatory or immunosuppressive medication. Heparinized peripheral whole blood samples of about 4.5 to 8.5 ml were obtained from each donor. TCRbeta CDR3 repertoires were sequenced from genomic DNA of adults with common variable immune deficiency (CVID) and healthy adult controls. Diluted blood was density-centrifuged over Hypaque 1077 or Ficoll-Paque to isolate peripheral blood mononuclear cells. Genomic DNA was obtained from unsorted mononuclear cells using either Qiagen column purification or a centrifugation-based method.

The sequence links TRBV20-1 to TRBJ2-4; TRBD2 lines up with 8 middle nucleotides. The sequenced sample consisted of peripheral blood mononuclear cells. This TCR was recovered from a human donor with common variable immunodeficiency. The CDR3 has the sequence CSAVPAGVVKNIQYF. CDR3 bases read: TGCAGTGCTGTCCCAGCGGGAGTCGTCAAAAACATT.